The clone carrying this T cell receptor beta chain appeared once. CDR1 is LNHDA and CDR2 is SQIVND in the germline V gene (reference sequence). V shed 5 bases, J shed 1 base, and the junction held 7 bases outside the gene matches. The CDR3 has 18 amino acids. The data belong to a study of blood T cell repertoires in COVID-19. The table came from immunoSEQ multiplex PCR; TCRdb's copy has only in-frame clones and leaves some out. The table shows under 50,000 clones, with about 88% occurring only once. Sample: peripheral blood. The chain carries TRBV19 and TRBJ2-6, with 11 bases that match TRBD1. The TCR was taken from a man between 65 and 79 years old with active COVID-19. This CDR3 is CASSAGTGGISGANVLTF. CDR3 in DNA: TGTGCCAGTAGTGCAGGGACAGGGGGAATATCTGGGGCCAACGTCCTGACTTTC.